This T cell receptor (beta chain) was captured by sequencing in a study of CXCR3-negative and CXCR3-positive naive CD8 T cells (dated by TCRdb to the late 2010s). Study-wide context: About 150 million TRB reads were obtained in total, roughly 1.5 +/- 0.3 million reads per library. Data from ten to twelve donors, pooled across two independent experiments, went into the diversity and physicochemical repertoire analyses. Naive subsets from 5 or 6 donors and memory cells from 3 donors were included in the TRBV-TRBJ cluster analysis.

In the case of this clonotype: The antigen this receptor binds is unknown.

Spanning cysteine to phenylalanine, the CDR3 consists of 13 amino acids. Only the protein sequence is given. Each CD8+ T cell subset was flow-sorted in triplicate, and around 320,000 cells per subset were placed directly into RLT lysis buffer. To keep memory contaminants out, a stringent definition of naive CD8+ T cells was applied: CD45RO-CCR7+CD27+CD95-. Peripheral blood mononuclear cells were isolated from buffy coats by standard density gradient centrifugation. A FACSAria III was used to flow-sort naive CXCR3-negative and CXCR3-positive CD8+ T cells. An RNeasy Mini Kit was used to extract total RNA from the sorted cells. The reads were generated on a NextSeq 550. The Human TCR Profiling Kit (MiLaboratory) was used to prepare UMI-labeled 5' RACE TRB cDNA libraries. The full amount of extracted RNA was used for cDNA synthesis, and the full amount of resulting cDNA was used for PCR amplification. Libraries were prepared in parallel with an identical number of PCR cycles. Regarding the original processing steps: With a minimum of two reads required per UMI, MIGEC and MiXCR pulled out about 52,000 +/- 9,100 unique UMI-labeled TRB cDNA molecules from each library. On average, each library contained roughly 40,000 +/- 10,000 functional in-frame TRB CDR3 nucleotide clonotypes without stop codons. Diversity metrics, including normalized Shannon-Wiener and Chao1, were computed in VDJtools after downsampling to 5000 UMI-labeled TRB molecules per sample. For the central five CDR3 residues, VDJtools calculated physicochemical properties weighted by clonotype size, namely interaction energy, strength, volume and Kidera factor 4. The reads went through TCRdb reprocessing, and each CDR3 protein sequence gets one entry with no DNA. V and J calls and clone size were set by TCRdb, not the authors. The table held for this sample gives roughly 130,000 distinct CDR3 sequences. Clones ranked in the top ten supply roughly 0.6% of the sample.

Results and caveats for the whole study, not just this receptor: TRB CDR3s from CXCR3-positive naive cells showed higher hydrophobicity (lower Kidera factor 4), lower energy, and higher strength and volume indices than CXCR3-negative naive cells. Similar TRBV-TRBJ usage was shown by naive CXCR3-negative and CXCR3-positive cells from the same donor, whereas distinct patterns were shown by memory cells. Freshly isolated PBMCs were used for most assays because CXCR3 expression partially decreased after cryopreservation. Because surface CD5, which is linked to self-reactivity in mice, was comparable between the naive subsets, TCR interaction strength was also inferred from the physicochemical properties of TRB CDR3s. Comparably high repertoire diversity was found in both naive subsets, whereas much lower repertoire diversity was found in memory CD8+ T cells.

Sequenced material: naive CXCR3+ CD8+ T cells from blood. The sample's cell subset or site label, decoded: CD45RO-CCR7+CD27+CD95- naive CD8+ T cells expressing CXCR3 (TNR3+). This clonotype was obtained from a human donor in good health. Some clones in this sample may be carry-over from other donors' samples. Recombination joined TRBV12-3 or TRBV12-4 with TRBJ2-5; TCRdb picks TRBD1, but there is no DNA to check that call. The CDR3 protein sequence reads: CASRTQGQETQYF.